This T cell receptor beta chain came from a study of immune evolution from preneoplasia to lung adenocarcinoma. This clone was seen just once. Produced via immunoSEQ multiplex PCR; TCRdb's table is partial and in-frame only. The data hold some 9,100 clones, with about four fifths observed a single time. V lost 8 bases to trimming and J lost 3 bases, with 17 bases between them. The CDR3 sequence is 14 residues long. Germline V gene data show CDR1 as MNHEY and CDR2 as SMNVEV (reference sequence). The genes are TRBV27 and TRBJ2-7, with D tentatively TRBD2 (5 bases). This TCR was recovered from a donor at least 70 years old with lung adenocarcinoma. Material: FFPE minimally invasive lung adenocarcinoma tissue. The chain's CDR3 is CASDSSRSIYEQYF. CDR3 DNA sequence: TGTGCCAGCGACTCTAGCCGATCGATCTACGAGCAGTACTTC.